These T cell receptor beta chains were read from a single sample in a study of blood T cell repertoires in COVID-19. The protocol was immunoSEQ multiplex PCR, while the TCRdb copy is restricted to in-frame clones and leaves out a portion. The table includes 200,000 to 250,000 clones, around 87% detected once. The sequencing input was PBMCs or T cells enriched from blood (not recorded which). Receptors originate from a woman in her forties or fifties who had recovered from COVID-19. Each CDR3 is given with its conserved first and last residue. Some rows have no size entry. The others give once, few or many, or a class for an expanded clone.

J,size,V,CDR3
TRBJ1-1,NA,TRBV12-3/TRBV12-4,CASRPTGGVEAFF
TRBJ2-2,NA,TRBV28,CASLPLQGGTGTGELFF
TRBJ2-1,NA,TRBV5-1,CASSLEVRTGLNNEQFF
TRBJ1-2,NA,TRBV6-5,CASSYQQGDGYTF
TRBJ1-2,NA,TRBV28,CASSSYRVGYTF
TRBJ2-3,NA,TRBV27,CASSTPRAVKSTDTQYF
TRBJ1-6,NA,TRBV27,CASSFESSYNSPLHF
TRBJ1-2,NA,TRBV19,CASTKQGYLYGYTF
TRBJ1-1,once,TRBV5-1,CASSEPGPGEAFF
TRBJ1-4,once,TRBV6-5,CASRGQGENEKLFF
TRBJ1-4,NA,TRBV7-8,CASSPYGQTTNEKLFF
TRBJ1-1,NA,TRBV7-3,CASSFGGRTEAFF
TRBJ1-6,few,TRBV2,CASSELGQGDGSPLHF
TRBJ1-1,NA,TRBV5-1,CASSLEPNTEAFF
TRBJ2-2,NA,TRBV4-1,CASSQAPGLAVANTGELFF
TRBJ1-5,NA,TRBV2,CASSGGTASGQPQHF
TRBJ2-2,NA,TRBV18,CASSPSRQGDTGELFF
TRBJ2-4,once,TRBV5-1,CASSLSFFSGSSYVKNIQYF
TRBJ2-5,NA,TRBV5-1,CASSPGLAGGTQYF
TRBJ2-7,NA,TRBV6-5,CASRPGLVHRVEQYF
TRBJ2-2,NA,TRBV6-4,CASSVRAPGELFF
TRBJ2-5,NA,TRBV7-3,CASSTGPQETQYF
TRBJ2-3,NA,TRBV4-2,CASSQGGTTDTQYF
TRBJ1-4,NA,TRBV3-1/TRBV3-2,CASSQRDSEKLFF
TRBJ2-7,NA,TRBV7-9,CASSLEASQVAEQYF
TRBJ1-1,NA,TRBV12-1,CASSPDREDTEAFF
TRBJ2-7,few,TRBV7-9,CASSLSGQVTYEQYF
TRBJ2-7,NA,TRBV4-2,CASSQAGGQGGYEQYF
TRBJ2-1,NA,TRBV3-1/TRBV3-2,CASSQEGTSGRRSFF
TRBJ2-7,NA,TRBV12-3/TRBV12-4,CASSFGQRYEQYF
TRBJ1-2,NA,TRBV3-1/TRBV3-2,CASSPSQQGDYGYTF
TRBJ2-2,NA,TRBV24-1,CATSDRPEDRGEYTGELFF
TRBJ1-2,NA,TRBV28,CASTTRVDYGYTF
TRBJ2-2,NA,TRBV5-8,CASSLFLSTMGELFF
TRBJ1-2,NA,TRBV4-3,CASSQGQGTGYTF
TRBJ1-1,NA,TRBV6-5,CASSRNSQGNTEAFF
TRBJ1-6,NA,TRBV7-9,CASTPGQGVSPLHF
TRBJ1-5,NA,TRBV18,CASSPSGAGQPQHF